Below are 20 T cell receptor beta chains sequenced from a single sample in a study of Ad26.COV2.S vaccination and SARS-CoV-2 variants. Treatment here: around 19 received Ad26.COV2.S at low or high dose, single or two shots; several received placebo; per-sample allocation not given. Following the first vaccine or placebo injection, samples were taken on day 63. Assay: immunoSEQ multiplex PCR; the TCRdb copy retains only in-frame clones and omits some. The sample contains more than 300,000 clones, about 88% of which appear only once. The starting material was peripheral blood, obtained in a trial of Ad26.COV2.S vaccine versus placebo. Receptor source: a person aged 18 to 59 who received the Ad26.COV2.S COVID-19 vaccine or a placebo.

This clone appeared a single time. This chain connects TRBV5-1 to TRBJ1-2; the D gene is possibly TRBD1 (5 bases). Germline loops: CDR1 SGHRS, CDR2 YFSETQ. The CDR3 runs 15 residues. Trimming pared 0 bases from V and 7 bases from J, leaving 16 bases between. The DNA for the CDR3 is TGCGCCAGCAGCTTGGCGATTGGAGGGGCTGGTGGCTACACCTTC. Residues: CASSLAIGGAGGYTF.

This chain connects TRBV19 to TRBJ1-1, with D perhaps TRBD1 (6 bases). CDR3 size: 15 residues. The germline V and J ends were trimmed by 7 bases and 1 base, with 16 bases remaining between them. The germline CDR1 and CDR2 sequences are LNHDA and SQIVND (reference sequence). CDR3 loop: CASTPEGVWNTEAFF. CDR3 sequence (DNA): TGTGCCAGTACCCCCGAGGGGGTTTGGAACACTGAAGCTTTCTTT.

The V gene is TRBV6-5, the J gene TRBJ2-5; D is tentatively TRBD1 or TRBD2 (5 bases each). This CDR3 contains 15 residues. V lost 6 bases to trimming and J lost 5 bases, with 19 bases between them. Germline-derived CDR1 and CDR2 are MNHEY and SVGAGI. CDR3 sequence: CASRPSGRAVETQYF. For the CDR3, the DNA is TGTGCCAGCAGACCCTCGGGACGGGCCGTGGAGACCCAGTACTTC.

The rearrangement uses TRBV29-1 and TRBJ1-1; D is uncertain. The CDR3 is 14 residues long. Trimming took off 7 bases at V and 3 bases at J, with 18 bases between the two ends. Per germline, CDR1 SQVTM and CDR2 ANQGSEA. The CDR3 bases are TGCAGCGGCTACTCAGGTACGCTAGACACTGAAGCTTTCTTT. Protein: CSGYSGTLDTEAFF.

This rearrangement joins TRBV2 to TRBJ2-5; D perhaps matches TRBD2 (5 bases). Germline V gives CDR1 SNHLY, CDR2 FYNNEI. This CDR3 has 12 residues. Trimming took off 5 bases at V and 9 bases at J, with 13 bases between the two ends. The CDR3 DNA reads TGTGCCAGCAGTTCAGGACCGGAGGCCCAGTACTTC. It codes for CASSSGPEAQYF.

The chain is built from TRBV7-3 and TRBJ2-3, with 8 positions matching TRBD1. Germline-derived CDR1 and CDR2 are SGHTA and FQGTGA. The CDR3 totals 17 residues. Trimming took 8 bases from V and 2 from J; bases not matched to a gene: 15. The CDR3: CASAQGDRQASTDTQYF. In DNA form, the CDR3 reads TGTGCCAGCGCACAGGGGGACAGACAGGCCTCCACAGATACGCAGTATTTT.

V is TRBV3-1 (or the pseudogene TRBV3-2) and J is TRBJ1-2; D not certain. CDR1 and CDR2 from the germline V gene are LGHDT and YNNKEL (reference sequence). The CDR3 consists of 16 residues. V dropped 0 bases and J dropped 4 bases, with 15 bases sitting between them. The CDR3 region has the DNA TGTGCCAGCAGCCAAGATTTCTTCCGGGAACTCTATGGCTACACCTTC. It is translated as CASSQDFFRELYGYTF.

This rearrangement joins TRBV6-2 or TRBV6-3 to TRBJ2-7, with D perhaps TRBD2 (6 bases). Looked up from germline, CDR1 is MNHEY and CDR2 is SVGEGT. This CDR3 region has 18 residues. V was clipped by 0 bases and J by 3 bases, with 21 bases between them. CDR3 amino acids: CASSYSSFGGEGFYEQYF. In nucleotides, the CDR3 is TGTGCCAGCAGTTACTCGAGCTTCGGGGGAGAGGGATTCTACGAGCAGTACTTC.

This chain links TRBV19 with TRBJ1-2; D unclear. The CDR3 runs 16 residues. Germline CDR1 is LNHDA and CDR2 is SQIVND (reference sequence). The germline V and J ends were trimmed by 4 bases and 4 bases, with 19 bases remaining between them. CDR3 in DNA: TGTGCCAGTAGTACCCCCGACGGACTCTTATTCTATGGCTACACCTTC. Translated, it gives CASSTPDGLLFYGYTF. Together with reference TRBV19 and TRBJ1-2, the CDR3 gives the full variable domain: DGGITQSPKYLFRKEGQNVTLSCEQNLNHDAMYWYRQDPGQGLRLIYYSQIVNDFQKGDIAEGYSVSREKKESFPLTVTSAQKNPTAFYLCASSTPDGLLFYGYTFGSGTRLTVV.

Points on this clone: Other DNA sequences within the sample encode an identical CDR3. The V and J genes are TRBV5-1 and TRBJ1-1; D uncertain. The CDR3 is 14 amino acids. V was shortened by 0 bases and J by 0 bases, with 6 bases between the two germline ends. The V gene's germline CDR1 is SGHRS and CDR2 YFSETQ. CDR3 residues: CASSLEGLNTEAFF. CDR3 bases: TGCGCCAGCAGCTTGGAAGGGTTGAACACTGAAGCTTTCTTT.

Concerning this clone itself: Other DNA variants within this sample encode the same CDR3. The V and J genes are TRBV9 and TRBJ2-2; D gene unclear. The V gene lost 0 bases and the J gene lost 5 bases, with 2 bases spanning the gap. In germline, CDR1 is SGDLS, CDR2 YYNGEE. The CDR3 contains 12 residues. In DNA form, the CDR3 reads TGTGCCAGCAGCGTAGGGACCGGGGAGCTGTTTTTT. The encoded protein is CASSVGTGELFF.

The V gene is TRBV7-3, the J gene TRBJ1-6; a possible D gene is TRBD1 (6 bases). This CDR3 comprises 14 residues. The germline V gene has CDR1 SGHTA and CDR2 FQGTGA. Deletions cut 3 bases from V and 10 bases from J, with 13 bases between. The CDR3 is CASSLVGGRSPLHF. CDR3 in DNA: TGTGCCAGCAGCTTGGTGGGGGGCCGATCACCCCTCCACTTT.

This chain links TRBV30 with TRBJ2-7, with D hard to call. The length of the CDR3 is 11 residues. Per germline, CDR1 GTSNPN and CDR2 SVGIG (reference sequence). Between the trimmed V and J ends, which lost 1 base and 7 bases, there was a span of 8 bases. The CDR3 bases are TGTGCCTGGAGTGGCTGGAAGGAGCAGTACTTC. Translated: CAWSGWKEQYF.

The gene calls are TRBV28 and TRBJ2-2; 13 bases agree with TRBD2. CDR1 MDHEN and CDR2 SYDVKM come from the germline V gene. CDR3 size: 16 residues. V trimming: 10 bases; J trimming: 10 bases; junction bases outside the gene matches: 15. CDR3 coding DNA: TGTGCCACCAAAGGACTAGCGGGGGTAGAGAGGGAGGAGCTGTTTTTT. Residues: CATKGLAGVEREELFF.

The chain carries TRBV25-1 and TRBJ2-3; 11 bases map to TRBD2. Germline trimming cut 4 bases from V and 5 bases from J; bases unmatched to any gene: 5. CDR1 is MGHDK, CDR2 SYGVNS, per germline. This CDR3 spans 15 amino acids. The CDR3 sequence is CASSATGTSGDTQYF. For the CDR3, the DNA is TGTGCCAGCAGTGCAACCGGGACTAGCGGAGATACGCAGTATTTT.

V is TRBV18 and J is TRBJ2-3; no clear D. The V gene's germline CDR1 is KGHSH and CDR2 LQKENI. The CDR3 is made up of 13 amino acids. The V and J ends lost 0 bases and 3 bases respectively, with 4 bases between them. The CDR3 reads CASSPPETDTQYF. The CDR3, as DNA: TGTGCCAGCTCACCACCGGAGACAGATACGCAGTATTTT.

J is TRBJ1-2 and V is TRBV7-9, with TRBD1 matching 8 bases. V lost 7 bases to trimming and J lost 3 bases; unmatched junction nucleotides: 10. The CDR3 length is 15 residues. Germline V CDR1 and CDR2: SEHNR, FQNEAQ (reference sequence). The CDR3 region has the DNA TGTGCCAGCACCCTAGCAGGGGGCGAGGACTATGGCTACACCTTC. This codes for CASTLAGGEDYGYTF.

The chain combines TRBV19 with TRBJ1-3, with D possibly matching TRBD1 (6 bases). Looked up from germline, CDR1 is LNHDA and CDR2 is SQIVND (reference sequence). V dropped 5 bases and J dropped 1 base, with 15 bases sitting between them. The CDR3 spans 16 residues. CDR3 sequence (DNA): TGTGCCAGTAGTTCTCAGGGGTTCGGTTCTGGAAACACCATATATTTT. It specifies CASSSQGFGSGNTIYF.

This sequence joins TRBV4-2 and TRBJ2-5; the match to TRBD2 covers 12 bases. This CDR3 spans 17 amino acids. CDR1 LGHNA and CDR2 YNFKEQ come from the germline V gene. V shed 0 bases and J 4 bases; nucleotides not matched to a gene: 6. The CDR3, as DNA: TGTGCCAGCAGCCAAGAATGGCTAGCGGGGGGGGCAGAGACCCAGTACTTC. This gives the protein CASSQEWLAGGAETQYF.

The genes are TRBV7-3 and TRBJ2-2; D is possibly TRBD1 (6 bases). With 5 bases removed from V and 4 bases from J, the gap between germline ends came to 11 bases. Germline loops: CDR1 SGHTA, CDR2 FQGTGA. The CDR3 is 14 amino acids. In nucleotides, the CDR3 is TGTGCCAGCAGCCCACAGGGCTCCACCGGGGAGCTGTTTTTT. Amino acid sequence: CASSPQGSTGELFF.